A selection of T cell receptor beta chains follows, all from one sample in a study of OX40 agonist ivuxolimab in advanced cancers. TCRdb's table, derived via immunoSEQ multiplex PCR, lists solely in-frame clones and lacks some. The sample consists of 90,000 to 120,000 clones, less than 95% of them appearing once. Sequences were derived from CD4+ or CD8+ T cells sorted from blood, sampled in a trial of the OX40 agonist ivuxolimab. The receptors derive from an adult with an advanced solid tumor such as melanoma, head and neck, liver or kidney cancer. Both conserved end residues are part of each CDR3. A D gene is named only where the DNA matches it firmly. For some rows the clone size is stated as once, few or many, or as a class when expanded; others skip it.

V	D	size	J	DNA	CDR3
TRBV28	.	.	TRBJ1-1	TGTGCCAGCACTCACGATGGTAGGGGACGGCCAGGGATCACTGAAGCTTTCTTT	CASTHDGRGRPGITEAFF
TRBV9	.	once	TRBJ2-6	TGTGCCAGCAGCGTAGTTTCCCGGCCAAGCTCTGGGGCCAACGTCCTGACTTTC	CASSVVSRPSSGANVLTF
TRBV11-1	TRBD2	.	TRBJ2-7	TGTGCCAGCAGCTTAGCCTCCCTAGCGGGAGCTCTCGAGCAGTACTTC	CASSLASLAGALEQYF
TRBV19	.	.	TRBJ2-1	TGTGCCAGTAGTATTTCTAGACGGCCCTACAATGAGCAGTTCTTC	CASSISRRPYNEQFF
TRBV18	TRBD1	.	TRBJ1-5	TGTGCCAGCTCGCCTGGGACAGACCCCTCTCAGCCCCAGCATTTT	CASSPGTDPSQPQHF
TRBV7-9	.	.	TRBJ2-1	TGTGCCAGCAGCTTCGACTTTGACAATGAGCAGTTCTTC	CASSFDFDNEQFF
TRBV28	TRBD2	.	TRBJ2-5	TGTGCCAGCAGGGGGGGGACTCCGGGGACCCAGTACTTC	CASRGGTPGTQYF
TRBV7-9	.	.	TRBJ2-1	TGTGCCAGCAGCTTAGGTCGGCAAAGCTCCTACAATGAGCAGTTCTTC	CASSLGRQSSYNEQFF
TRBV4-2	.	.	TRBJ1-1	TGTGCCAGCAGCCAAGATTCGGCAGGGCGGAACACTGAAGCTTTCTTT	CASSQDSAGRNTEAFF
TRBV7-9	TRBD1	.	TRBJ2-6	TGTGCCAGCAGACAAACAGGGGCCGGGGCCAACGTCCTGACTTTC	CASRQTGAGANVLTF
TRBV19	TRBD1	.	TRBJ1-1	TGTGCCAGTAGTAGACAGGGGGAGGCCATGAACACTGAAGCTTTCTTT	CASSRQGEAMNTEAFF
TRBV25-1	.	.	TRBJ1-1	TGTGCCAGCAGTGAATCCATGAACACTGAAGCTTTCTTT	CASSESMNTEAFF
TRBV25-1	.	.	TRBJ2-5	TGTGCCAGCAGTGTGAGGGGGGTATCACTCCAAGAGACCCAGTACTTC	CASSVRGVSLQETQYF
TRBV19	TRBD2	.	TRBJ2-2	TGTGCCAGTAGTAGGGGGGGACTAGCGGTCGCGAACACCGGGGAGCTGTTTTTT	CASSRGGLAVANTGELFF
TRBV28	.	.	TRBJ1-5	TGTGCCAGTCGGGGTTCCCATCAGCCCCAGCATTTT	CASRGSHQPQHF
TRBV7-2	TRBD1	.	TRBJ2-5	TGTGCCAGCAGCTTAGGGGACAGGGGAAACCAAGAGACCCAGTACTTC	CASSLGDRGNQETQYF
TRBV2	.	few	TRBJ2-1	TGTGCCAGCAAGGCCGGGGACCTCTACAATGAGCAGTTCTTC	CASKAGDLYNEQFF